This is a list of T cell receptor beta chains from one sample in a study of neurological immune-mediated disorders. TCRdb re-called the 5' RACE reads with MiXCR, one entry per CDR3 protein. The sample includes 53,000 or so distinct CDR3 sequences, roughly 8% seen only once; the top ten take 1.5% to 2%. The sequencing input was PBMCs. The receptors originated from a woman between 40 and 50 years old in good health. Both conserved end residues are part of each CDR3. A D gene is named only where the DNA matches it firmly. Size tells how often a clone was seen (once, few, many) or the class of an expanded clone, and some rows leave it out.

DNA: TGTGCCAGCAGCTTAAGGGCTAGCTCTGGGGCCAACGTCCTGACTTTC
CDR3: CASSLRASSGANVLTF
D: -
length: 16
V: TRBV7-3
J: TRBJ2-6
size: few

DNA: TGTGCCAGCAGTTTATCAGGGGGGACAGGGGCTCCTGAAGCTTTCTTT
CDR3: CASSLSGGTGAPEAFF
D: TRBD1
length: 16
V: TRBV27
J: TRBJ1-1
size: many

DNA: TGTGCCAGCATCATATCCTCGACAGGGAACACTGAAGCTTTCTTT
CDR3: CASIISSTGNTEAFF
D: -
length: 15
V: TRBV6-5
J: TRBJ1-1
size: many

DNA: TGTGCCAGCAGCCCGCACGGGACAGCAGGCGCCTACGAGCAGTACTTC
CDR3: CASSPHGTAGAYEQYF
D: TRBD1
length: 16
V: TRBV7-2
J: TRBJ2-7
size: many

DNA: TGCAGCGGGGACAGGGGAAAGGGAGATACGCAGTATTTT
CDR3: CSGDRGKGDTQYF
D: TRBD1
length: 13
V: TRBV29-1
J: TRBJ2-3
size: -

DNA: TGCGCCAGCAGCTTGGAGCCGCAGCCCACAGATACGCAGTATTTT
CDR3: CASSLEPQPTDTQYF
D: -
length: 15
V: TRBV5-1
J: TRBJ2-3
size: many

DNA: TGTGCCAGCACCTCCTTCAACACCGGGGAGCTGTTTTTT
CDR3: CASTSFNTGELFF
D: -
length: 13
V: TRBV6-2/TRBV6-3
J: TRBJ2-2
size: many

DNA: TGCGCCAGCAGCTTCCAGGGAACTTATGGCTACACCTTC
CDR3: CASSFQGTYGYTF
D: -
length: 13
V: TRBV5-1
J: TRBJ1-2
size: many

DNA: TGCAGTGCTAGAGTTCGGGACAGTCACTATGGCTACACCTTC
CDR3: CSARVRDSHYGYTF
D: TRBD1
length: 14
V: TRBV20-1
J: TRBJ1-2
size: many

DNA: TGTGCCAGCAGGGACAGACAGAACACCGGGGAGCTGTTTTTT
CDR3: CASRDRQNTGELFF
D: -
length: 14
V: TRBV6-5
J: TRBJ2-2
size: many

DNA: TGCAGCGTTGAAGATTGGACAGGGTCATACAATGAGCAGTTCTTC
CDR3: CSVEDWTGSYNEQFF
D: TRBD1
length: 15
V: TRBV29-1
J: TRBJ2-1
size: many

DNA: TGCAGTGCTAGAGAGCGGGGTAGCACAGATACGCAGTATTTT
CDR3: CSARERGSTDTQYF
D: -
length: 14
V: TRBV20-1
J: TRBJ2-3
size: many

DNA: TGTGCCAGCAACCTAGGACAGGGCGGTACTGAAGCTTTCTTT
CDR3: CASNLGQGGTEAFF
D: TRBD1
length: 14
V: TRBV12-3/TRBV12-4
J: TRBJ1-1
size: many

DNA: TGCAGCGTCGCGACCCGACTAGCGGGGGGCGGGGAGCAGTTCTTC
CDR3: CSVATRLAGGGEQFF
D: TRBD2
length: 15
V: TRBV29-1
J: TRBJ2-1
size: -

DNA: TGTGCCAGCAGCCAACCCGTCAGGGGCTACCTTGGAAACACCATATATTTT
CDR3: CASSQPVRGYLGNTIYF
D: -
length: 17
V: TRBV7-9
J: TRBJ1-3
size: -

DNA: TGTGCCAGCAGTTTCTCACCGGGACAGGTGGGGTCACCCCTCCACTTT
CDR3: CASSFSPGQVGSPLHF
D: TRBD1
length: 16
V: TRBV27
J: TRBJ1-6
size: many

DNA: TGTGCCACCACCGGGACAGGGAGAAAGACCCAGTACTTC
CDR3: CATTGTGRKTQYF
D: TRBD1
length: 13
V: TRBV15
J: TRBJ2-5
size: many

DNA: TGCGCCAGCAGTGAGTTGATCTCTGGTAAATCCGGAGCCAAAAACATTCAGTACTTC
CDR3: CASSELISGKSGAKNIQYF
D: -
length: 19
V: TRBV10-2
J: TRBJ2-4
size: many

DNA: TGCGCCAGCAGCCAAGATAGGAGCAATCAGCCCCAGCATTTT
CDR3: CASSQDRSNQPQHF
D: -
length: 14
V: TRBV4-1
J: TRBJ1-5
size: many

DNA: TGCAGTGCTAGTGGATTGTGGTACGAGCAGTACTTC
CDR3: CSASGLWYEQYF
D: -
length: 12
V: TRBV20-1
J: TRBJ2-7
size: -

DNA: TGCAGTGCTCCCCTTGACAGCCTCAACACTGAAGCTTTCTTT
CDR3: CSAPLDSLNTEAFF
D: -
length: 14
V: TRBV20-1
J: TRBJ1-1
size: many

DNA: TGTGCCAGCAGCCTAAGGGACAGGGGTTCGGAGACCCAGTACTTC
CDR3: CASSLRDRGSETQYF
D: TRBD1
length: 15
V: TRBV7-2
J: TRBJ2-5
size: many

DNA: TGTGCCAGCAGCTTGGGCAGCTACTCTGGAAACACCATATATTTT
CDR3: CASSLGSYSGNTIYF
D: -
length: 15
V: TRBV7-2
J: TRBJ1-3
size: many

DNA: TGTGCCAGCAGGACCGGGCCCCTCCAAGAGACCCAGTACTTC
CDR3: CASRTGPLQETQYF
D: -
length: 14
V: TRBV7-2
J: TRBJ2-5
size: many

DNA: TGCGCCAGCAGCTTGGGGCACTTGAACACTGAAGCTTTCTTT
CDR3: CASSLGHLNTEAFF
D: -
length: 14
V: TRBV5-1
J: TRBJ1-1
size: many

DNA: TGTGCCAGCACTAAGGGGGGGACAGCAAATCAGCCCCAGCATTTT
CDR3: CASTKGGTANQPQHF
D: TRBD1
length: 15
V: TRBV6-1
J: TRBJ1-5
size: many

DNA: TGCAGTGCTAGACCCAGGGGGGCGATGAACACCGGGGAGCTGTTTTTT
CDR3: CSARPRGAMNTGELFF
D: -
length: 16
V: TRBV20-1
J: TRBJ2-2
size: many

DNA: TGTGCCAGCAGTTTCCCAGACTACAATGAGCAGTTCTTC
CDR3: CASSFPDYNEQFF
D: -
length: 13
V: TRBV6-2/TRBV6-3
J: TRBJ2-1
size: many

DNA: TGCGCCAGTCAAGTGGCTAGTGGGATCGCCGGGCAATTGAAAAACATTCAGTACTTC
CDR3: CASQVASGIAGQLKNIQYF
D: -
length: 19
V: TRBV5-1
J: TRBJ2-4
size: many